What follows are 15 T cell receptor beta chains derived from one specimen sequenced in a study of low-dose radiotherapy and immunotherapy resistance in tumors. cDNA synthesis used a TRAV/TRBV-specific primer set for both chains. Amplification, which lasted about 20 PCR cycles, used a constant-region primer and V-primer adapter to amplify TCRs. Each CDR3 protein gets one entry after TCRdb re-called the reads with MiXCR. Here the sample spans approximately 90,000 distinct CDR3 sequences, more than 8.5% being singletons. As to time point: before trial treatment. The source was PBMCs, collected before treatment. The source is a male donor with prostate cancer.

This clonotype was counted at least ten times. The chain is built from TRBV24-1 and TRBJ1-1; 8 bases align to TRBD1. With V trimmed by 2 bases and J by 3 bases, 4 bases remained unmatched. Germline V gives CDR1 KGHDR, CDR2 SFDVKD. CDR3 length: 15 amino acids. CDR3: CATSDSGGADTEAFF. The CDR3 nucleotides read TGTGCCACCAGTGATTCAGGGGGCGCGGACACTGAAGCTTTCTTT.

This chain uses TRBV18 with TRBJ2-2; D is possibly TRBD1 (7 bases). There are 16 residues in the CDR3. Germline CDR1 and CDR2: KGHSH and LQKENI. V shed 5 bases and J shed 0 bases, with 13 bases lying between them. The CDR3 is CASSAGTAANTGELFF. The CDR3 DNA reads as TGTGCCAGCTCAGCGGGGACAGCCGCGAACACCGGGGAGCTGTTTTTT.

This clonotype was seen many times. V usage is TRBV4-3 and J usage is TRBJ2-5; 12 bases align to TRBD2. The trim removed 2 bases at V and 1 base at J, leaving 5 bases unmatched. Germline lookup yields CDR1 LGHNA and CDR2 YSLEER. The CDR3 has 17 residues. CDR3 DNA sequence: TGCGCCAGCAGCCAAAACCCGACTAGCGGGAGCCAAGAGACCCAGTACTTC. Translated, it gives CASSQNPTSGSQETQYF.

This clonotype has a count of ten or more. This chain joins TRBV27 and TRBJ2-1; 9 bases align to TRBD2. The CDR3 is 15 residues long. Germline loops: CDR1 MNHEY, CDR2 SMNVEV (reference sequence). V gave up 5 bases and J gave up 9 bases; unmatched junction bases: 11. The CDR3 is CASSVGLAHIGEQFF. As DNA, the CDR3 is TGTGCCAGCAGTGTGGGACTAGCCCACATCGGTGAGCAGTTCTTC.

In this sample, this clonotype turned up many times. CDR3 nucleotides: TGCAGCGTTGAAGGGGACAGTAGTGACGAGCAGTACTTC. This gives the protein CSVEGDSSDEQYF. The chain links TRBV29-1 to TRBJ2-7; 7 bases are a match to TRBD1. Germline V gene sequence: CDR1 SQVTM, CDR2 ANQGSEA. J gave up 5 bases and V 1 base, and 5 bases lay outside the gene matches. The CDR3 sequence is 13 residues long.

The chain couples TRBV5-1 to TRBJ1-4, with D unresolved. Trimming took off 0 bases at V and 0 bases at J, with 6 bases between the two ends. The V gene's germline CDR1 is SGHRS and CDR2 YFSETQ. The CDR3 loop spans 15 amino acids. CDR3: CASSLGGTTNEKLFF. The CDR3 nucleotides are TGCGCCAGCAGCTTGGGAGGGACAACTAATGAAAAACTGTTTTTT.

This clonotype was observed a few times. With a far larger clone one base away, a read error is the likely cause. The V gene is TRBV5-1, the J gene TRBJ2-7; no clear D gene. Trimming removed 0 bases at V and 7 bases at J, with 20 bases between. CDR1 and CDR2 from the germline V gene are SGHRS and YFSETQ. This CDR3 has 16 amino acids. CDR3 in DNA: TGCGCCAGCAGCTTGGTCCCGGACGCCTCCTACAATGAGCAGTACTTC. It codes for CASSLVPDASYNEQYF.

Many counts were recorded for this clonotype. This chain links TRBV21-1 with TRBJ2-7; TRBD2, as called in the table, went unchecked against the DNA. TRBV21-1 is marked as a pseudogene. This CDR3 is built from 13 residues. The CDR3 nucleotides read TGTGCCAGGAAGCGGGAGCCCTCCTACGAGCAGTACTTC. It is translated as CARKREPSYEQYF.

This clonotype was seen ten or more times. The chain combines TRBV14 with TRBJ1-2, with D perhaps matching TRBD1 (6 bases). Trimming pared 6 bases from V and 2 bases from J, leaving 10 bases between. The germline V gene encodes CDR1 SGHDN and CDR2 FVKESK. This CDR3 contains 13 residues. CDR3 residues: CASSQGMNYGYTF. The CDR3 coding sequence is TGTGCCAGCAGTCAGGGGATGAACTATGGCTACACCTTC.

A word on this clonotype: This likely reflects a read error, since a far larger clone is one base away. This CDR3 fails to terminate in the conserved phenylalanine or tryptophan, so it likely reflects a read error. The chain recombines TRBV13 with TRBJ1-6, with 10 positions matching TRBD1. With 3 bases clipped from V and 9 bases from J, the junction kept 8 bases outside the gene matches. Germline values: CDR1 PRHDT, CDR2 FYEKMQ (reference sequence). The CDR3 loop spans 16 amino acids. The CDR3 DNA is TGTGCCAGCAGCTTGGAGGCGACAGGGGGCGGTTCACCCCTCCACGTT. It yields the protein CASSLEATGGGSPLHV.

Note on this clonotype: A much larger clone sits a single nucleotide away, making a read error possible. This chain connects TRBV27 to TRBJ2-1; the D gene is possibly TRBD1 (6 bases). The CDR3 has 13 residues. Germline CDR1 MNHEY, CDR2 SMNVEV (reference sequence). DNA for the CDR3: TGTACCAGCAGTGCCACAGGGACCGGTGAGCAGTTCTTC. Its translation: CTSSATGTGEQFF.

This clonotype has ten or more counts. The V call is TRBV27, the J call TRBJ2-6; D unresolved. In germline, CDR1 is MNHEY, CDR2 SMNVEV (reference sequence). CDR3 length: 15 residues. Trimming cost V 5 bases and J 1 base, with 9 bases left between them. The CDR3 protein is CASSPTRSGANVLTF. Written as DNA, the CDR3 is TGTGCCAGCAGTCCAACAAGGTCTGGGGCCAACGTCCTGACTTTC.

This clonotype was seen at least ten times. The chain employs TRBV7-2 and TRBJ1-1; D is possibly TRBD1 (5 bases). The CDR3 consists of 15 residues. Deletions cut 1 base from V and 4 bases from J, with 13 bases between. The germline gives CDR1 SGHTA, CDR2 FQGNSA. The DNA of the CDR3 is TGTGCCAGCAGCTTAGGTGGGGGAAGTAGCACTGAAGCTTTCTTT. Its protein is CASSLGGGSSTEAFF.

This clonotype was counted ten times or more. The V call is TRBV11-2, the J call TRBJ2-3; the D gene is possibly TRBD2 (6 bases). From germline, CDR1 is SGHAT and CDR2 FQNNGV. V lost 5 bases and J lost 5, with 20 bases in between. This CDR3 has 16 amino acids. CDR3 protein: CASSPRDSFRRDTQYF. The CDR3 DNA reads TGTGCCAGCAGCCCGCGGGACTCCTTTCGTAGAGATACGCAGTATTTT.

This clonotype appeared many times. Here the CDR3 reads CASSEDSTRTGELFF. The CDR3 DNA reads TGTGCCAGCAGTGAAGACAGCACGAGGACCGGGGAGCTGTTTTTT. The genes are TRBV2 and TRBJ2-2; unclear D gene. This CDR3 contains 15 residues. The ends were cut back, 1 base at V and 5 bases at J, with 11 bases in the middle. Germline loops: CDR1 SNHLY, CDR2 FYNNEI.